This T cell receptor (beta chain) was recovered during a study of cytomegalovirus exposure and HLA in healthy donors. Overall study results and limits: The study recorded over 150 TCR beta chains that were cytomegalovirus-associated. The study dropped some indistinguishable V segments, TRBV6-2 and TRBV6-3 among them. For most TCR sequences rarity was the rule, although some public TCRs occurred in many donors.

The V and J ends lost 11 bases and 5 bases, in that order; junction bases with no gene match: 9. The CDR3 covers 12 residues. Germline CDR1 SEHNR, CDR2 FQNEAQ (reference sequence). Primers for the PCR totalled 60 Vbeta and 13 Jbeta. Authors' methods: A later analysis tallied approximately 78 million unique TCR beta chains, some 12 million of them shared. Generated by immunoSEQ multiplex PCR, the TCRdb table keeps only in-frame clones and is missing some. The V and J calls and the clone size are those of that table, but D and trimming were determined from the DNA. Of about 300,000 clones listed, 86% were seen once; the top ten hold roughly 4%. On this clone itself: What it binds is unknown.

The genes are TRBV7-9 and TRBJ2-7, with 7 bases matching TRBD1. The sample was PBMCs. This TCR was recovered from a man between 35 and 55 years old in good health and CMV-seropositive. CDR3 DNA: TGTGCCGGACAGGATATCGGGGACGAGCAGTACTTC. It is translated as CAGQDIGDEQYF.